These 18 T cell receptor beta chains share one sample of origin, sequenced in a study of T cell clonality in common variable immunodeficiency. Using immunoSEQ multiplex PCR, the repertoire was profiled, and TCRdb retains in-frame clones only, with some absent. The sample presents tens of thousands of clones, none singletons. The sample consisted of peripheral blood mononuclear cells. These receptors all come from a person between 18 and 75 years old in good health.

This clone was observed many times. Read data end 3 residues before the CDR3 end; the end is taken from the germline J gene. The chain recombines TRBV7-9 with TRBJ1-1; no clear D. CDR1 and CDR2 (germline): SEHNR, FQNEAQ (reference sequence). This CDR3 comprises 14 residues. Trimming pared 8 bases from V and 0 bases from J, leaving 13 bases between. This CDR3 reads CASGWYRMNTEAFF. The sequenced CDR3 bases are TGTGCCAGCGGTTGGTACAGAATGAACACTGAA.

This clone was seen at least ten times. The read ends 3 residues shy of where the CDR3 ends; the end is completed using the germline J gene. The chain has TRBV7-6 and TRBJ2-3; TRBD1 agrees at 7 bases. There are 13 residues in the CDR3. V lost 3 bases to trimming and J lost 4 bases; unmatched junction nucleotides: 1. CDR1 is SGHVS, CDR2 FNYEAQ, per germline. The CDR3 DNA, read in part, is TGTGCCAGCAGCTTTCAGGGGGCAGATACG. Amino acid sequence: CASSFQGADT. The full CDR3 is CASSFQGADTQYF.

This clone was seen repeatedly, ten times or more. Read coverage stops 3 residues before the CDR3 terminus; the germline J gene supplies the remainder. This chain uses TRBV20-1 with TRBJ2-3; D may be TRBD2 (7 bases). The CDR3 consists of 18 residues. From germline, CDR1 is DFQATT and CDR2 SNEGSKA (reference sequence). V was clipped by 7 bases and J by 5 bases, with 31 bases between them. The sequenced CDR3 bases are TGCAGTGGGTTTGTCCGGTCAACCGCGGGGGCCTTTCGAGATACG. This sequence encodes CSGFVRSTAGAFRDT. The whole CDR3 sequence reads CSGFVRSTAGAFRDTQYF.

This clone occurred many times. The read terminates 3 residues before the CDR3 end, so the remaining end is supplied by the germline J gene. The genes are TRBV20-1 and TRBJ1-2; no reliable D call. Germline V gene lookup returns CDR1 DFQATT and CDR2 SNEGSKA (reference sequence). The CDR3 is 12 amino acids. V was clipped by 5 bases and J by 7 bases, with 14 bases between them. This CDR3 is CSAYHPGVGYTF. CDR3 bases read: TGCAGTGCTTACCACCCCGGGGTTGGC.

This clone was seen ten or more times. Coverage ceases 3 residues before the CDR3 finishes, and the germline J gene fills in the end. V gene TRBV5-4 combines with J gene TRBJ2-6; D possibly corresponds to TRBD1 (5 bases). Trimming took off 3 bases at V and 1 base at J, with 5 bases between the two ends. Germline loops: CDR1 SGHNT, CDR2 YYREEE (reference sequence). The length of the CDR3 is 14 residues. CDR3 in amino acids: CASSSGSGANVLTF. The sequenced part of the CDR3 DNA is TGTGCCAGCAGCTCAGGGTCTGGGGCCAACGTC.

This clone was observed at least ten times. The read finishes 3 residues shy of the CDR3 end, and the germline J gene is used to complete it. The V call is TRBV6-2 or TRBV6-3, the J call TRBJ2-2; D is undetermined. Trimming took 5 bases from V and 3 from J, leaving 7 bases between them. The germline gives CDR1 MNHEY, CDR2 SVGEGT. CDR3 size: 13 residues. CDR3 protein: CASSPRDTGELFF. Partial CDR3 DNA: TGTGCCAGCAGTCCCCGGGACACCGGGGAG.

In its sample, this clone was seen many times. The CDR3 extends 3 residues past the end of the read, so its final part is completed from the germline J gene. The rearrangement uses TRBV20-1 and TRBJ2-3; 8 nucleotides align to TRBD1. Germline loops: CDR1 DFQATT, CDR2 SNEGSKA (reference sequence). This CDR3 comprises 16 residues. The V gene end was trimmed by 5 bases and the J gene end by 0 bases; junction bases not matched to a gene: 10. The covered CDR3 bases are TGCAGTGCTGGGAATGACAGGGGTTTTAGCACAGATACG. The encoded protein is CSAGNDRGFSTDT. The CDR3 as a whole reads CSAGNDRGFSTDTQYF.

This clone was counted ten times or more. The read ends 3 residues shy of where the CDR3 ends; the end is completed using the germline J gene. The chain recombines TRBV20-1 with TRBJ1-2; no reliable D call. V gave up 0 bases and J gave up 4 bases, with 15 bases separating them. The CDR3 consists of 15 residues. Germline V lookup: CDR1 DFQATT, CDR2 SNEGSKA (reference sequence). Partial CDR3 DNA: TGCAGTGCTAGAGATCAATTCGTACAGACCTATGGC. Translation gives CSARDQFVQTYG. The entire CDR3 reads CSARDQFVQTYGYTF.

This clone was recorded at least ten times. The read terminates 3 residues ahead of where the CDR3 ends, so the germline J gene completes it. The genes are TRBV6-1 and TRBJ2-7; D remains unclear. Germline values: CDR1 MNHNS, CDR2 SASEGT. The V end was cut by 4 bases, the J end by 4 bases, with 11 bases between. The CDR3 sequence is 13 residues long. The sequenced part of the CDR3 DNA is TGTGCCAGCAGTGTCCCGGGTTTTTACGAG. It is translated as CASSVPGFYE. The full CDR3 is CASSVPGFYEQYF.

This clone was seen repeatedly, ten times or more. With the read ending 3 residues before the CDR3 end, the germline J gene is used to fill in that end. V usage is TRBV28 and J usage is TRBJ1-5; 8 bases match TRBD1. This CDR3 region has 16 residues. Trimming took 10 bases from V and 3 from J; bases not matched to a gene: 14. Germline V gene data show CDR1 as MDHEN and CDR2 as SYDVKM. The sequenced part of the CDR3 DNA is TGTGCCACCCAGGGGGCCGGAGGGGCCGTCAATCAGCCC. Encoded protein: CATQGAGGAVNQP. The whole CDR3 reads CATQGAGGAVNQPQHF.

This clone was observed at least ten times. The CDR3 extends 3 residues past the end of the read, so its final part is completed from the germline J gene. This sequence joins TRBV20-1 and TRBJ2-1, with 9 bases matching TRBD2. Germline V gene sequence: CDR1 DFQATT, CDR2 SNEGSKA (reference sequence). The length of the CDR3 is 13 residues. V shed 3 bases and J 4 bases; nucleotides not matched to a gene: 1. The part of the CDR3 DNA that was read is TGCAGTGCTAGTGCGGGGGGGTACAATGAG. It yields the protein CSASAGGYNE. The full CDR3 protein reads CSASAGGYNEQFF.

This clone was found many times. With the read ending 3 residues before the CDR3 end, the germline J gene is used to fill in that end. V gene TRBV20-1 combines with J gene TRBJ2-3; weak D call: TRBD2 (7 bases). V dropped 1 base and J dropped 1 base, with 12 bases sitting between them. The CDR3 contains 15 residues. Germline CDR1 reads DFQATT; CDR2 reads SNEGSKA (reference sequence). The part of the CDR3 DNA that was read is TGCAGTGCTAGAGCCCGGGGGGCCGGCACAGATACG. Residues: CSARARGAGTDT. The whole CDR3 protein is CSARARGAGTDTQYF.

In its sample, this clone was seen many times. Read coverage stops 3 residues before the CDR3 terminus; the germline J gene supplies the remainder. This sequence joins TRBV20-1 and TRBJ2-1; possible D gene TRBD1, 6 bases. CDR3 length equals 13 residues. V lost 6 bases to trimming and J lost 5 bases, with 14 bases between them. Germline V gene lookup returns CDR1 DFQATT and CDR2 SNEGSKA (reference sequence). The CDR3 region is CSAGVGANNEQFF. The sequenced CDR3 bases are TGCAGTGCAGGGGTGGGGGCGAACAATGAG.

This clone was recorded at least ten times. The read halts 3 residues ahead of the CDR3 end, with the missing end drawn from the germline J gene. The chain employs TRBV5-1 and TRBJ2-1; 8 bases are shared with TRBD2. Trimming took 0 bases from V and 8 from J; bases not matched to a gene: 10. CDR1 and CDR2 (germline): SGHRS, YFSETQ. The CDR3 sequence is 16 residues long. The sequenced CDR3 bases are TGCGCCAGCAGCTTGGTTTACGGGGGGGGCGACGATGAG. As protein: CASSLVYGGGDDE. The whole CDR3 region reads CASSLVYGGGDDEQFF.

This clone came up many times. The read stops 3 residues short of the end of the CDR3; the missing end is completed from the germline J gene. The rearrangement joins TRBV10-3 to TRBJ1-5, with 10 bases that match TRBD1. Trimming at V came to 8 bases and at J to 5 bases, leaving 3 bases not matched to a gene. The CDR3 sequence is 13 residues long. CDR1 ENHRY and CDR2 SYGVKD come from the germline V gene. CDR3 residues: CAISGQGDQPQHF. Partial CDR3 DNA: TGTGCCATCTCCGGACAGGGGGATCAGCCC.

This clone has a count of ten or more. A junction boundary mismatches the germline segment, possibly from a read error. The read falls 3 residues short of the CDR3 end, and the missing part is taken from the germline J gene. This rearrangement joins TRBV4-2 to TRBJ2-5; D is unresolved. Germline loops: CDR1 LGHNA, CDR2 YNFKEQ. CDR3 length: 14 residues. Incomplete CDR3 DNA: TGCGCCAGCAGCCAAGATGGCAGTTTTGAGACC. It codes for CASSQDGSFET. The complete CDR3 reads CASSQDGSFETQYF.

This clone was counted a few times. Read data end 3 residues before the CDR3 end; the end is taken from the germline J gene. The V call is TRBV18, the J call TRBJ2-3, with TRBD1 matching 7 bases. Per the germline V gene, CDR1 is KGHSH and CDR2 is LQKENI. The CDR3 covers 12 residues. The J segment lost 7 bases and the V segment lost 4 bases, leaving 2 bases of the junction unmatched. CDR3 DNA (partial): TGTGCCAGCTCACGACAGGGACATACG. It translates to CASSRQGHT. From start to end, the CDR3 is CASSRQGHTQYF.

This clone was recorded at least ten times. The read comes to an end 3 residues before the CDR3 does, leaving the germline J gene to fill in the end. The rearrangement uses TRBV20-1 and TRBJ1-2; a possible D gene is TRBD1 (5 bases). CDR1 is DFQATT and CDR2 is SNEGSKA in the germline V gene (reference sequence). This CDR3 spans 13 amino acids. The germline V and J ends were trimmed by 3 bases and 2 bases, with 10 bases remaining between them. The CDR3 loop is CSASGGINYGYTF. The sequenced CDR3 bases are TGCAGTGCTAGCGGGGGGATAAACTATGGC.